A selection of T cell receptor beta chains follows, all from one sample in a study of OX40 agonist ivuxolimab in advanced cancers. Assay: immunoSEQ multiplex PCR; the TCRdb copy retains only in-frame clones and omits some. The sample lists 65,000 to 70,000 clones, 80% to 90% occurring once. Sequenced material: CD4+ or CD8+ T cells sorted from blood, taken in a trial of the OX40 agonist ivuxolimab. All receptors derive from an adult with an advanced solid tumor such as melanoma, head and neck, liver or kidney cancer. Each CDR3 is given with its conserved first and last residue. The order of the fields is CDR3 DNA, CDR3 protein, D gene, J gene, clone size, V gene. D genes are given only for firm matches. Expanded clones are given a class, and other clones once, few, many or no size at all.

CDR3 DNA: TGTGCCAGTAGTATAACGAGCACTGAAGCTTTCTTT
CDR3 protein: CASSITSTEAFF
D gene: -
J gene: TRBJ1-1
clone size: -
V gene: TRBV19

CDR3 DNA: TGTGCCAGCAGCGTAGGTTTGGACAGGGACCATCTAGCCAAAAACATTCAGTACTTC
CDR3 protein: CASSVGLDRDHLAKNIQYF
D gene: TRBD1
J gene: TRBJ2-4
clone size: -
V gene: TRBV9

CDR3 DNA: TGCAGTGCTAGAGATGACAATGAGCAGTTCTTC
CDR3 protein: CSARDDNEQFF
D gene: -
J gene: TRBJ2-1
clone size: -
V gene: TRBV20-1

CDR3 DNA: TGTGCCACCAGCACTTTTACTAGCGGGAGCTCCTACAATGAGCAGTTCTTC
CDR3 protein: CATSTFTSGSSYNEQFF
D gene: TRBD2
J gene: TRBJ2-1
clone size: once
V gene: TRBV15

CDR3 DNA: TGTGCCAGCAGTTTTGTGACAGGGAATGGCTACACCTTC
CDR3 protein: CASSFVTGNGYTF
D gene: TRBD1
J gene: TRBJ1-2
clone size: -
V gene: TRBV28

CDR3 DNA: TGTGCCAGCAGCGCCTTGACAGGAACTAACTATGGCTACACCTTC
CDR3 protein: CASSALTGTNYGYTF
D gene: -
J gene: TRBJ1-2
clone size: -
V gene: TRBV9

CDR3 DNA: TGTGCCAGTAGGACAGCAATTAACACTGAAGCTTTCTTT
CDR3 protein: CASRTAINTEAFF
D gene: -
J gene: TRBJ1-1
clone size: few
V gene: TRBV19

CDR3 DNA: TGTGCCAGCTCGGGGGTATTTCAGTACTTC
CDR3 protein: CASSGVFQYF
D gene: -
J gene: TRBJ2-4
clone size: -
V gene: TRBV2

CDR3 DNA: TGTGCCAGCAGCCTGGAACTAGGACTCTCACATGAGCAGTTCTTC
CDR3 protein: CASSLELGLSHEQFF
D gene: -
J gene: TRBJ2-1
clone size: once
V gene: TRBV14

CDR3 DNA: TGTGCCAGCAGCTTTGGGCCAGAAGCTTTCTTT
CDR3 protein: CASSFGPEAFF
D gene: -
J gene: TRBJ1-1
clone size: -
V gene: TRBV7-8

CDR3 DNA: TGTGCCAGCAGCCCTAGCGGGGCTAGCACAGATACGCAGTATTTT
CDR3 protein: CASSPSGASTDTQYF
D gene: TRBD2
J gene: TRBJ2-3
clone size: -
V gene: TRBV7-9

CDR3 DNA: TGTGCCAGCAGTTTAGGTTCGGTGGGAGAGACCCAGTACTTC
CDR3 protein: CASSLGSVGETQYF
D gene: -
J gene: TRBJ2-5
clone size: -
V gene: TRBV27

CDR3 DNA: TGTGCCAGTAGCATGGAAGAGCCGGGACATCACTCTGGAAACACCATATATTTT
CDR3 protein: CASSMEEPGHHSGNTIYF
D gene: -
J gene: TRBJ1-3
clone size: many
V gene: TRBV19

CDR3 DNA: TGTGCCAGCAGCTCGCCTTATGCCGGGGAGCTGTTTTTT
CDR3 protein: CASSSPYAGELFF
D gene: -
J gene: TRBJ2-2
clone size: -
V gene: TRBV11-2

CDR3 DNA: TGTGCCAGCAGCGTAGGCGGAATGAATCAGCCCCAGCATTTT
CDR3 protein: CASSVGGMNQPQHF
D gene: -
J gene: TRBJ1-5
clone size: -
V gene: TRBV9

CDR3 DNA: TGTGCCAGTAGTAAAACTCGGACTAGCGGGGGGGACGAGACCCAGTACTTC
CDR3 protein: CASSKTRTSGGDETQYF
D gene: TRBD2
J gene: TRBJ2-5
clone size: -
V gene: TRBV19

CDR3 DNA: TGTGCCAGCAGTGAAGACAGGGGGCTAGGAACTGAAGCTTTCTTT
CDR3 protein: CASSEDRGLGTEAFF
D gene: TRBD1
J gene: TRBJ1-1
clone size: -
V gene: TRBV2

CDR3 DNA: TGTGCCAGCTCACCAACATTTCGGACTAGCGGGGGAGACACCGGGGAGCTGTTTTTT
CDR3 protein: CASSPTFRTSGGDTGELFF
D gene: TRBD2
J gene: TRBJ2-2
clone size: -
V gene: TRBV18

CDR3 DNA: TGTGCCAGCAGCGCAGAGTCGGGCGGTGAAGCTTTCTTT
CDR3 protein: CASSAESGGEAFF
D gene: -
J gene: TRBJ1-1
clone size: -
V gene: TRBV7-8

CDR3 DNA: TGTGCCAGCAGCCAATCGATCCGATTCGCAGGGCTTTACAATGAGCAGTTCTTC
CDR3 protein: CASSQSIRFAGLYNEQFF
D gene: -
J gene: TRBJ2-1
clone size: -
V gene: TRBV16

CDR3 DNA: TGCGCCAGCAGCCAAGGACCTAATACAGAAATGAACACTGAAGCTTTCTTT
CDR3 protein: CASSQGPNTEMNTEAFF
D gene: -
J gene: TRBJ1-1
clone size: -
V gene: TRBV4-1

CDR3 DNA: TGTGCCAGCAGTCTGACAGGAAATTCACCCCTCCACTTT
CDR3 protein: CASSLTGNSPLHF
D gene: -
J gene: TRBJ1-6
clone size: -
V gene: TRBV28

CDR3 DNA: TGTGCCAGCGGTAGTGTCACTAGCACCTACGAGCAGTACTTC
CDR3 protein: CASGSVTSTYEQYF
D gene: -
J gene: TRBJ2-7
clone size: -
V gene: TRBV27

CDR3 DNA: TGTGCCAGCAGTTTCCGGGGGGCGCAGGGCGGCACTGAAGCTTTCTTT
CDR3 protein: CASSFRGAQGGTEAFF
D gene: -
J gene: TRBJ1-1
clone size: -
V gene: TRBV28

CDR3 DNA: TGTGCCAGCAGTGAAGCCGGGGCCCCAGGGCCCCAGCATTTT
CDR3 protein: CASSEAGAPGPQHF
D gene: -
J gene: TRBJ1-5
clone size: -
V gene: TRBV2

CDR3 DNA: TGTGCCAGCAGCCCCACTCTTTCAGCGGGAGGGCAAGACGGGGAGCTGTTTTTT
CDR3 protein: CASSPTLSAGGQDGELFF
D gene: TRBD2
J gene: TRBJ2-2
clone size: -
V gene: TRBV14

CDR3 DNA: TGCGCCAGCAGCCAAGGGGACAGGGCCTACGAGCAGTACTTC
CDR3 protein: CASSQGDRAYEQYF
D gene: TRBD1
J gene: TRBJ2-7
clone size: -
V gene: TRBV4-1

CDR3 DNA: TGTGCCAGCAGTTATAGATACGAGCAGTACTTC
CDR3 protein: CASSYRYEQYF
D gene: -
J gene: TRBJ2-7
clone size: -
V gene: TRBV7-2

CDR3 DNA: TGTGCCAGTAGTGCCGGACAGATGAACACTGAAGCTTTCTTT
CDR3 protein: CASSAGQMNTEAFF
D gene: -
J gene: TRBJ1-1
clone size: -
V gene: TRBV19

CDR3 DNA: TGCGCCAGCAGCCCAAGATTAGGTTTCCTCTATGGCTACACCTTC
CDR3 protein: CASSPRLGFLYGYTF
D gene: -
J gene: TRBJ1-2
clone size: -
V gene: TRBV4-3

CDR3 DNA: TGTGGCTCTAGCGGGAGGACGAACACCGGGGAGCTGTTTTTT
CDR3 protein: CGSSGRTNTGELFF
D gene: TRBD2
J gene: TRBJ2-2
clone size: -
V gene: TRBV28

CDR3 DNA: TGTGCCAGCAGCCTCAGATGGACGGGAGCCTACGAGCAGTACTTC
CDR3 protein: CASSLRWTGAYEQYF
D gene: -
J gene: TRBJ2-7
clone size: -
V gene: TRBV28

CDR3 DNA: TGTGCCACCGGTGGGTTGCGTTACGAGCAGTACTTC
CDR3 protein: CATGGLRYEQYF
D gene: -
J gene: TRBJ2-7
clone size: -
V gene: TRBV6-5

CDR3 DNA: TGTGCCAGCAGTTACTCTCTGGTAGGCGCTGGAAACACCATATATTTT
CDR3 protein: CASSYSLVGAGNTIYF
D gene: -
J gene: TRBJ1-3
clone size: -
V gene: TRBV6-5

CDR3 DNA: TGTGCCAGCAGCTTAAGTCGGGACTTCCATTCCTACGAGCAGTACTTC
CDR3 protein: CASSLSRDFHSYEQYF
D gene: -
J gene: TRBJ2-7
clone size: once
V gene: TRBV11-2

CDR3 DNA: TGTGCCAGCAGTTACGGACAGACGGGGGACATTCAGTACTTC
CDR3 protein: CASSYGQTGDIQYF
D gene: -
J gene: TRBJ2-4
clone size: once
V gene: TRBV6-6

CDR3 DNA: TGTGCCAGCACCCTATCCTTAGTGGCATCGGCTTTCTTT
CDR3 protein: CASTLSLVASAFF
D gene: -
J gene: TRBJ1-1
clone size: -
V gene: TRBV6-5

CDR3 DNA: TGTGCCAGCAGCTACGCAGCTAGCAATCAGCCCCAGCATTTT
CDR3 protein: CASSYAASNQPQHF
D gene: -
J gene: TRBJ1-5
clone size: once
V gene: TRBV5-5